This T cell receptor beta chain was observed in a study of cytomegalovirus exposure and HLA in healthy donors. The overall study: There were just under 400 genotyped donors. Of these, about 81% fell in the genetic ancestry cluster associated with self-reported Caucasian donors. Study results and caveats: Listed as cytomegalovirus-associated were more than 150 TCR beta chains. Most CMV-associated TCR beta chains were later found to appear HLA-restricted.

To note about this clone: The target antigen is unknown.

The PCR used 60 Vbeta and 13 Jbeta primers. Produced via immunoSEQ multiplex PCR; TCRdb's table is partial and in-frame only. The sample lists around 90,000 clones, around four fifths occurring once. The CDR3 runs 17 residues. The J segment lost 2 bases and the V segment lost 1 base, leaving 11 bases of the junction unmatched. Germline V CDR1 and CDR2: SGHDT, YYEEEE. The clonotype originates from a young man in good health and CMV-seronegative. The J gene is TRBJ1-1, the V gene TRBV5-6; TRBD1 aligns across 7 bases. The material sequenced was PBMCs. This CDR3 is CASSLMEGARLNTEAFF. The CDR3 nucleotides read TGTGCCAGCAGCTTGATGGAGGGGGCGAGGCTAAACACTGAAGCTTTCTTT.